This T cell receptor beta chain was sequenced during a study of control samples from healthy donors and cancer patients. This clone appeared a few times. Trimming cost V 0 bases and J 7 bases, with 16 bases left between them. The CDR3 has 16 residues. Germline V CDR1 and CDR2: SGHRS, YFSETQ. Sequencing was performed with immunoSEQ multiplex PCR; in TCRdb, only in-frame clones are kept and a portion is missing. The sample shows 250,000 to 300,000 clones, approximately 80% of them seen only once. Sequenced: PBMCs. The origin of this receptor is a woman in her sixties with lung cancer. The V and J genes are TRBV5-1 and TRBJ2-2; D ambiguous. CDR3 nucleotides: TGCGCCAGCAGCTTGGGAGGTGGGATAAACTACGGGGAGCTGTTTTTT. This encodes CASSLGGGINYGELFF.